This T cell receptor beta chain comes out of a study of shared clonotypes between healthy human individuals (dated by TCRdb to 2018 to 2020). Broadly, across the study: The cohort comprised a couple of women and a few men aged 18 to 49 years. The study deeply sequenced blood TCR repertoires of five healthy adults to estimate repertoire size and the extent of clonotype sharing between individuals. For each donor, three plates each were used for CD4 naive and CD4 memory, two plates were used for CD8 naive, and one plate was used for CD8 memory. Each donor's leukapheresis produced roughly between about 0.9 and 9.5 billion PBMCs. To increase sequencing depth and limit assay-specific biases, different laboratories used diverse techniques to prepare libraries and sequence TCR repertoires. Summary of the overall study and its limitations: Naive subsets generally had larger estimated clonotype richness than memory subsets did. Only blood was sampled, and tissue TCR repertoires likely differ from those in blood. Sharing across a few donors was observed for about 5% of naive CD4, under 4% of naive CD8, 2% to 2.5% of memory CD4, and around 0.4% of memory CD8 clonotypes. Incomplete sequencing was indicated by rarefaction of sorted-subset datasets, despite the large sequencing depth. The small number of donors limited the genetic and exposure-history diversity represented. Pairwise subsampling indicated that sequencing depth was expected to affect the degree of clonotype sharing among donors. Clonotypes shared by all four sorted-subset donors showed higher generation probabilities than non-shared clonotypes.

TCR CDR3 regions were amplified from genomic DNA by multiplex PCR using the deep immunoSEQ assay. Genomic DNA extracted from each cell subset was distributed evenly over all wells of several immunoSEQ 96-well plates, and each plate served as one replicate. For sorted subsets, 150 to 200 ng genomic DNA, equal to 30,000 to 35,000 T cell genomes, was loaded into each replicate PCR. Purified libraries were quantified with a Qubit 3.0 fluorometer, sized on a Bioanalyzer 2100, and re-quantified with the KAPA Library Quantification kit. Every immunoSEQ 96-well plate was sequenced on a dedicated single-read 150-cycle Illumina NextSeq 550 flow cell. Processing in the source paper ran as follows. Because the immunoSEQ output included only junctional sequences and no quality scores, the filtering could not be the same as the filtering used for full-length reads. Sequences were annotated with PyIR, a Python wrapper for IgBLAST v1.9, and V/J genes and CDR3 were assigned using IMGT germline references. Reads with weak V/J assignments (E-value above 1e-6), missing CDR3, stop codons, out-of-frame junctions, or ambiguous translated residues were removed. A V3J clonotype was defined by an identical inferred V gene, J gene, and CDR3 amino acid sequence. To compute the percentage overlap between repertoires, the number of shared unique clonotypes was divided by the size of the smaller repertoire. Three approaches were used to assess repertoire richness: RTK rarefaction, the Chao1 estimator, and Recon v2.1 estimates of unobserved clonotypes. For all TCRbeta clonotypes obtained by the gDNA method from a handful of donors, generation probabilities were computed with OLGA. Imported from immuneACCESS, the table was reduced by TCRdb to in-frame sequences with V and J called. These copies leave out some clones; in studies compared against another copy, an unresolved V gene accounts for under half, and the cause of the remainder is not known. V and J calls and clone size are given by that table; D and trimming were obtained from the DNA. For this sample the table gives roughly 1 million clones, of which 70% to 80% were detected only once. The ten largest clones capture more than 0.5% of the sample.

As concerns this clone: Its antigen is still unknown. No base qualities exist here, and no much larger clone lies one base off it.

The donors were healthy, HIV-negative adults who had no recently reported acute infections or vaccinations. Every donor was a Caucasian adult residing in Nashville, Tennessee, USA. CD4+ T cells were enriched through magnetic negative selection, after which naive cells were positively selected on CD45RA and the remaining negative fraction served as the memory subset. After blood collection by leukapheresis, PBMCs were isolated using Ficoll-Histopaque density gradient centrifugation and then cryopreserved in the vapor phase of liquid nitrogen. Purity and quantity of every magnetically sorted T cell population were checked by analytical flow cytometry. Genomic DNA was isolated from each sorted fraction and quantified by UV absorbance on a Nanodrop 2000c. Sequences SGHDT (CDR1) and YYEEEE (CDR2) are obtained from the germline V gene. CDR3 length: 15 amino acids, cysteine to phenylalanine. Just the 45-base CDR3 DNA is kept, in frame starting at base 1. The V end loses 1 base and the J end loses 3 bases, and a stretch of 13 bases separates them.

The source material was memory CD4+ T cells from PBMCs. What this sample's cell subset or site label stands for: CD45RA-negative fraction. The chain joins TRBV5-6 to TRBJ1-2, with no confidently assigned D gene. The TCR was taken from a man aged 18 to 30 in good health. Some clones in this sample may be carry-over from other donors' samples. The CDR3 sequence is CASSLQLPGDYGYTF. The bases are TGTGCCAGCAGCTTGCAGTTACCCGGGGACTATGGCTACACCTTC. Outside the CDR3, residues come from the reference TRBV5-6 and TRBJ1-2 proteins, so the full variable domain is: DAGVTQSPTHLIKTRGQQVTLRCSPKSGHDTVSWYQQALGQGPQFIFQYYEEEERQRGNFPDRFSGHQFPNYSSELNVNALLLGDSALYLCASSLQLPGDYGYTFGSGTRLTVV.